One and the same sample provided the 30 T cell receptor beta chains below, sequenced in a study of cytomegalovirus exposure and HLA in healthy donors. Primers included in the PCR were 60 Vbeta and 13 Jbeta primers. The protocol was immunoSEQ multiplex PCR, while the TCRdb copy is restricted to in-frame clones and leaves out a portion. Counted here are about 43,000 clones, roughly 51% occurring once; the ten biggest clones make up 6%. Source material: PBMCs. These receptors were taken from a man aged 60-69 years in good health and CMV-seronegative.

This clone occurred a few times. The gene calls are TRBV11-2 and TRBJ1-2; 10 bases agree with TRBD1. V was clipped by 0 bases and J by 4 bases; unmatched bases: 5. The germline gives CDR1 SGHAT, CDR2 FQNNGV. There are 16 residues in the CDR3. The DNA of the CDR3 is TGTGCCAGCAGCTTAGATGGCGGGACAGGGGCCTATGGCTACACCTTC. It encodes CASSLDGGTGAYGYTF.

This clone occurred a few times. The rearrangement links TRBV2 to TRBJ1-2; TRBD1 agrees at 7 bases. V lost 1 base, J lost 5 bases, and 7 bases stayed unmatched. The CDR3 is made up of 15 amino acids. Germline V lookup: CDR1 SNHLY, CDR2 FYNNEI. CDR3 sequence (DNA): TGTGCCAGCAGTGAAGTCACAGGGGTTCGTTATGGCTACACCTTC. Protein: CASSEVTGVRYGYTF. Drawing the rest from reference TRBV2 and TRBJ1-2, the complete variable domain is EPEVTQTPSHQVTQMGQEVILRCVPISNHLYFYWYRQILGQKVEFLVSFYNNEISEKSEIFDDQFSVERPDGSNFTLKIRSTKLEDSAMYFCASSEVTGVRYGYTFGSGTRLTVV.

This clone was picked up a small number of times. The rearrangement links TRBV7-2 to TRBJ2-1; a possible D gene is TRBD2 (6 bases). The CDR3 loop spans 18 amino acids. The germline CDR1 and CDR2 sequences are SGHTA and FQGNSA. Trimming removed 1 base from V and 0 bases from J, with 16 bases in between. The CDR3 DNA sequence: TGTGCCAGCAGCTTAGTTCCTAGCGCGGCCCGCTCCTACAATGAGCAGTTCTTC. Translation: CASSLVPSAARSYNEQFF.

The V call is TRBV2, the J call TRBJ1-1; D remains unclear. The germline CDR1 and CDR2 sequences are SNHLY and FYNNEI. V lost 6 bases, J lost 0 bases, and 8 bases lay in between. The CDR3 extends over 13 amino acids. The CDR3 DNA sequence: TGTGCCAGCAGGGAGTTAATGAACACTGAAGCTTTCTTT. This encodes CASRELMNTEAFF.

The rearrangement links TRBV9 to TRBJ1-3; 11 bases match TRBD1. The CDR3 has 14 residues. The V gene end was trimmed by 6 bases and the J gene end by 4 bases; junction bases not matched to a gene: 3. Germline V gives CDR1 SGDLS, CDR2 YYNGEE. CDR3 in DNA: TGTGCCAGCACCGGGACAGGGGGAGGAAACACCATATATTTT. Protein product: CASTGTGGGNTIYF.

This rearrangement joins TRBV30 to TRBJ2-3, with TRBD2 identical over 7 bases. The V and J ends lost 5 bases and 3 bases, in that order; junction bases with no gene match: 5. This CDR3 is built from 13 residues. Germline lookup yields CDR1 GTSNPN and CDR2 SVGIG (reference sequence). CDR3 residues: CAWGLGYTDTQYF. CDR3 nucleotides: TGTGCCTGGGGACTAGGCTATACAGATACGCAGTATTTT.

The sample holds a few counts of this clone. The chain links TRBV6-5 to TRBJ1-5; unclear D gene. Germline CDR1 is MNHEY and CDR2 is SVGAGI. Trimming cost V 6 bases and J 7 bases, with 13 bases left between them. This CDR3 comprises 13 residues. The CDR3 bases are TGTGCCAGCAGACTCGGGAGCGCCCAGCCCCAGCATTTT. This codes for CASRLGSAQPQHF.

The chain employs TRBV27 and TRBJ2-1; D is possibly TRBD1 (6 bases). The CDR3 is 13 residues long. Trimming stripped 3 bases from V and 9 bases from J, with 12 bases between. CDR1 MNHEY and CDR2 SMNVEV come from the germline V gene (reference sequence). The CDR3, as DNA: TGTGCCAGCAGTTTTCCTGGGGGCTTTGAGCAGTTCTTC. As protein: CASSFPGGFEQFF.

V usage is TRBV7-2 and J usage is TRBJ1-1; a possible D gene is TRBD1 (6 bases). The CDR3 loop spans 14 amino acids. Trimming removed 1 base from V and 7 bases from J, with 13 bases in between. The germline CDR1 and CDR2 sequences are SGHTA and FQGNSA. CDR3 sequence: CASSLGGGRGEAFF. The CDR3 DNA follows: TGTGCCAGCAGCTTAGGGGGGGGGCGCGGTGAAGCTTTCTTT.

This chain joins TRBV10-2 and TRBJ2-2, with 10 bases fitting TRBD2. Germline loops: CDR1 WSHSY, CDR2 SAAADI. The ends lost 4 bases at V and 3 bases at J; junction bases unmatched: 5. This CDR3 is built from 16 residues. The CDR3 DNA is TGCGCCAGCAGTGCCATAGCGGGAGGTGACACCGGGGAGCTGTTTTTT. As protein: CASSAIAGGDTGELFF.

The rearrangement links TRBV29-1 to TRBJ2-2, with 8 bases identical to TRBD1. Germline V CDR1 and CDR2: SQVTM, ANQGSEA. The ends lost 7 bases at V and 4 bases at J; junction bases unmatched: 8. The CDR3 is made up of 14 amino acids. CDR3 sequence reads: CSASRTGTTGELFF. The CDR3 DNA follows: TGCAGCGCCTCCCGGACAGGGACCACCGGGGAGCTGTTTTTT.

J is TRBJ1-2 and V is TRBV15; 7 bases fit TRBD1. Looked up from germline, CDR1 is LNHNV and CDR2 is YYDKDF (reference sequence). J was trimmed by 4 bases and V by 5 bases; bases with no gene match: 7. The CDR3 contains 14 residues. Written as DNA, the CDR3 is TGTGCCACCAGCGAGGACAGGTTTGCCTATGGCTACACCTTC. Amino acids: CATSEDRFAYGYTF.

This chain uses TRBV25-1 with TRBJ2-3, with 8 bases fitting TRBD1. The CDR3 runs to 15 residues. V dropped 1 base and J dropped 0; count of bases not matched to a gene: 0. The germline CDR1 and CDR2 sequences are MGHDK and SYGVNS. CDR3 residues: CASSESGGSTDTQYF. The CDR3 bases are TGTGCCAGCAGTGAATCAGGGGGCAGCACAGATACGCAGTATTTT.

The chain carries TRBV6-1 and TRBJ1-1; D perhaps matches TRBD1 (6 bases). The CDR3 is 13 residues long. Deletions cut 6 bases from V and 4 bases from J, with 12 bases between. Germline values: CDR1 MNHNS, CDR2 SASEGT. The CDR3 protein is CASRETGGTEAFF. The CDR3 DNA follows: TGTGCCAGCAGGGAGACAGGAGGCACTGAAGCTTTCTTT.

This clone appeared a single time. The gene calls are TRBV6-5 and TRBJ2-7, with TRBD2 matching 7 bases. The CDR3 is 14 amino acids. J gave up 3 bases and V 5 bases, and 7 bases lay outside the gene matches. CDR1 and CDR2 from the germline V gene are MNHEY and SVGAGI. CDR3 loop: CASSAVAGHYEQYF. CDR3 DNA sequence: TGTGCCAGCAGTGCCGTAGCGGGCCACTACGAGCAGTACTTC.

The rearrangement links TRBV7-3 to TRBJ1-1, with D maybe TRBD1 (6 bases). In germline, CDR1 is SGHTA, CDR2 FQGTGA. The CDR3 has 19 residues. Deletions cut 1 base from V and 5 bases from J, with 26 bases between. This CDR3 is CASSLRGQGFGSVETEAFF. In DNA form, the CDR3 reads TGTGCCAGCAGCTTAAGGGGGCAGGGTTTCGGGTCGGTGGAGACTGAAGCTTTCTTT.

As for this clone: This same CDR3 is encoded by further DNA sequences in the sample. V usage is TRBV29-1 and J usage is TRBJ1-2; maybe TRBD1 (5 bases). CDR1 is SQVTM and CDR2 is ANQGSEA in the germline V gene. The CDR3 consists of 11 residues. The V and J ends lost 6 bases and 1 base respectively, with 6 bases between them. DNA for the CDR3: TGCAGCGTCGGGGGTAACTATGGCTACACCTTC. This encodes CSVGGNYGYTF.

This chain connects TRBV6-5 to TRBJ1-4; D possibly corresponds to TRBD1 (5 bases). V lost 5 bases to trimming and J lost 8 bases, with 9 bases between them. The CDR3 is 12 amino acids. The germline CDR1 and CDR2 sequences are MNHEY and SVGAGI. The CDR3 sequence: CASSQGAEKLFF. CDR3 DNA sequence: TGTGCCAGCAGTCAAGGGGCAGAAAAACTGTTTTTT.

CDR3 coding DNA: TGCGCCAGCACGCAGGGCGCCAACAATGAGCAGTTCTTC. Translation gives CASTQGANNEQFF. This chain connects TRBV5-1 to TRBJ2-1, with D perhaps TRBD1 (5 bases). The V end lost 6 bases, the J end lost 5 bases, and 12 bases lay between the germline ends. CDR1 and CDR2 (germline): SGHRS, YFSETQ. CDR3 length: 13 residues.

In this sample, this clone turned up a few times. The V and J genes are TRBV9 and TRBJ1-1, with D possibly matching TRBD1 (6 bases). Per germline, CDR1 SGDLS and CDR2 YYNGEE. The CDR3 totals 16 residues. Trimming stripped 6 bases from V and 4 bases from J, with 22 bases between. CDR3 protein: CASKAYGSGAGTEAFF. The CDR3 nucleotides are TGTGCCAGCAAAGCGTATGGGTCAGGGGCGGGCACTGAAGCTTTCTTT.

This chain connects TRBV30 to TRBJ2-7; 9 bases fit TRBD1. Germline V CDR1 and CDR2: GTSNPN, SVGIG (reference sequence). After removal of 1 base from V and 1 base from J, the junction contained 5 bases not matched to a gene. The CDR3 length is 15 residues. The CDR3 DNA reads as TGTGCCTGGAGTGGGTTACAGGGGGCTTCCTACGAGCAGTACTTC. Translation: CAWSGLQGASYEQYF.

This clone has a handful of counts. The chain joins TRBV7-7 to TRBJ2-2, with TRBD2 matching 10 bases. Germline trimming cut 5 bases from V and 7 bases from J; bases unmatched to any gene: 7. Germline V gene sequence: CDR1 SSHAT, CDR2 FNYEAQ (reference sequence). The CDR3 has 15 amino acids. CDR3 nucleotide sequence: TGTGCCAGCAGCCCCACCCTAGCGGGAGTCGGGGAGCTGTTTTTT. This encodes CASSPTLAGVGELFF.

This clone was picked up a small number of times. The rearrangement links TRBV2 to TRBJ2-3, with TRBD2 identical over 9 bases. CDR1 SNHLY and CDR2 FYNNEI come from the germline V gene. J was trimmed by 6 bases and V by 6 bases; bases with no gene match: 10. The CDR3 runs to 15 residues. CDR3 in amino acids: CASSATGRGGDTQYF. For the CDR3, the DNA is TGTGCCAGCAGCGCGACAGGGCGGGGGGGGGATACGCAGTATTTT.

This chain links TRBV7-9 with TRBJ2-7, with a weak D call TRBD2 (5 bases). The V and J ends lost 4 bases and 5 bases respectively, with 15 bases between them. CDR1 is SEHNR, CDR2 FQNEAQ, per germline (reference sequence). The CDR3 is 14 amino acids. The CDR3 bases are TGTGCCAGCAGCTCCCGGGAAGTTTACAACGAGCAGTACTTC. Translating it yields CASSSREVYNEQYF.

The rearrangement links TRBV6-5 to TRBJ2-7, with D possibly TRBD2 on 7 matching bases. Trimming cost V 8 bases and J 5 bases, with 16 bases left between them. Germline CDR1 and CDR2: MNHEY and SVGAGI. The CDR3 has 13 amino acids. CDR3 coding DNA: TGTGCCAGCGGGCGTCTCGGGGGGCACGAGCAGTACTTC. Protein product: CASGRLGGHEQYF.

In DNA form, the CDR3 reads TGTGCCAGCAGTAGACAGGGAAGGAACACTGAAGCTTTCTTT. This encodes CASSRQGRNTEAFF. The rearrangement uses TRBV7-2 and TRBJ1-1; 7 nucleotides align to TRBD1. V lost 6 bases to trimming and J lost 1 base; unmatched junction nucleotides: 5. Per the germline V gene, CDR1 is SGHTA and CDR2 is FQGNSA. This CDR3 has 14 residues.

The chain uses TRBV2 and TRBJ2-7; 12 bases line up with TRBD2. Germline CDR1 SNHLY, CDR2 FYNNEI. The length of the CDR3 is 14 residues. Trimming took 5 bases from V and 7 from J; bases not matched to a gene: 6. The chain's CDR3 is CASSRLAGAGEQYF. The CDR3, as DNA: TGTGCCAGCAGTAGACTAGCGGGAGCGGGGGAGCAGTACTTC. Variable domain in full (rest from reference TRBV2 and TRBJ2-7): EPEVTQTPSHQVTQMGQEVILRCVPISNHLYFYWYRQILGQKVEFLVSFYNNEISEKSEIFDDQFSVERPDGSNFTLKIRSTKLEDSAMYFCASSRLAGAGEQYFGPGTRLTVT.

Details on this clone: Additional DNA sequences in this sample encode the identical CDR3. This chain uses TRBV19 with TRBJ2-7, with TRBD1 matching 8 bases. This CDR3 has 14 residues. Germline CDR1 is LNHDA and CDR2 is SQIVND (reference sequence). With V trimmed by 5 bases and J by 2 bases, 5 bases remained unmatched. The CDR3 sequence is CASSPGQGPYEQYF. The CDR3 DNA reads TGTGCCAGTAGTCCCGGACAGGGCCCCTACGAGCAGTACTTC.

Here the CDR3 reads CAWSGALGETQYF. CDR3 sequence (DNA): TGTGCCTGGAGTGGGGCCCTTGGGGAGACCCAGTACTTC. V and J are TRBV30 and TRBJ2-5; unclear D gene. Trimming removed 1 base at V and 5 bases at J, with 11 bases between. Germline V gene lookup returns CDR1 GTSNPN and CDR2 SVGIG (reference sequence). The CDR3 is 13 residues long.

The chain links TRBV27 to TRBJ1-1; unclear D gene. This CDR3 spans 12 amino acids. CDR1 and CDR2 (germline): MNHEY, SMNVEV (reference sequence). V lost 1 base to trimming and J lost 6 bases, with 6 bases between them. The CDR3 DNA sequence: TGTGCCAGCAGTTTATATGGCTCTGAAGCTTTCTTT. As protein: CASSLYGSEAFF.